Sequencing of this T cell receptor (beta chain) was carried out in a study of blood T cell repertoires in COVID-19. On the study more broadly: T cells, B-cell-depleted T cells, or PBMCs provided the cDNA or gDNA that served as material.

Authors' processing steps: Reference gene primers were amplified, and this amplification served to estimate nucleated cell counts. TCRdb's copy holds only in-frame clones and misses some; the assay was immunoSEQ multiplex PCR. For V, J and clone size, that table is used; D and trimming come from the DNA. Among 150,000 to 200,000 clones listed, approximately 86% were seen once. Participants' reported clinical history set cohort assignment. The CDR3 is 13 residues long. CDR1 and CDR2 from the germline V gene are SGHKS and YYEKEE (reference sequence). J lost 1 base, V lost 7 bases, and 4 bases had no gene match.

The chain is built from TRBV5-5 and TRBJ2-5; TRBD1 aligns across 7 bases. This TCR was sampled from a woman in her fifties or sixties with acute COVID-19. The sample consisted of PBMCs or T cells enriched from blood (not recorded which). The DNA for the CDR3 is TGTGCCAGCGGGGGACAGCCCCAAGAGACCCAGTACTTC. Protein: CASGGQPQETQYF. Supplemented by reference TRBV5-5 and TRBJ2-5, the full variable domain reads DAGVTQSPTHLIKTRGQQVTLRCSPISGHKSVSWYQQVLGQGPQFIFQYYEKEERGRGNFPDRFSARQFPNYSSELNVNALLLGDSALYLCASGGQPQETQYFGPGTRLLVL.